Shown below are 25 T cell receptor beta chains from a single sample sequenced in a study of CD8 T cells in Susac syndrome. Random hexamers served to reverse transcribe roughly 0.5 to 1 ug RNA. TCRdb re-derived calls from the immunoSEQ multiplex PCR reads in MiXCR, one entry per CDR3 protein. The data show tens of thousands of distinct CDR3 sequences, less than 95% seen once. Sequencing input: CD8+ T cells from PBMCs. These receptor sequences come from a human donor with multiple sclerosis.

This rearrangement joins TRBV9 to TRBJ2-1; D could derive from TRBD1 or TRBD2 (5 bases each). Trimming stripped 4 bases from V and 8 bases from J, with 13 bases between. The CDR3 has 13 amino acids. Germline assignment: CDR1 SGDLS and CDR2 YYNGEE. The CDR3 loop is CASSRVGVDEQFF. CDR3 nucleotides: TGTGCCAGCAGCAGGGTGGGGGTTGATGAGCAGTTCTTC.

The V gene is TRBV4-1, the J gene TRBJ1-2; a weak D match, TRBD1 (6 bases). Deletions cut 0 bases from V and 0 bases from J, with 11 bases between. The germline gives CDR1 MGHRA, CDR2 YSYEKL. The CDR3 has 16 amino acids. This chain's CDR3 is CASSQDRTVANYGYTF. The CDR3 DNA sequence: TGCGCCAGCAGCCAAGACCGGACAGTTGCTAACTATGGCTACACCTTC.

The V and J genes are TRBV7-9 and TRBJ2-2; the D gene is possibly TRBD2 (6 bases). CDR1 is SEHNR and CDR2 is FQNEAQ in the germline V gene (reference sequence). The CDR3 has 15 residues. The V end lost 7 bases, the J end lost 0 bases, and 12 bases lay between the germline ends. The CDR3: CASTRDFPNTGELFF. The CDR3 region has the DNA TGTGCCAGCACCAGGGACTTTCCGAACACCGGGGAGCTGTTTTTT. Based on the CDR3 plus reference TRBV7-9 and TRBJ2-2, the full variable domain is DTGVSQNPRHKITKRGQNVTFRCDPISEHNRLYWYRQTLGQGPEFLTYFQNEAQLEKSRLLSDRFSAERPKGSFSTLEIQRTEQGDSAMYLCASTRDFPNTGELFFGEGSRLTVL.

V usage is TRBV29-1 and J usage is TRBJ2-7; TRBD2 matches at 7 bases. Germline V CDR1 and CDR2: SQVTM, ANQGSEA. V was pared by 3 bases and J by 1 base, with 12 bases of the junction left unmatched. CDR3 length: 16 amino acids. The CDR3: CSVERMGAGRSYEQYF. The CDR3 bases are TGCAGCGTTGAGAGGATGGGAGCGGGGAGATCCTACGAGCAGTACTTC.

There are a few counts of this clonotype. The chain links TRBV5-4 to TRBJ2-5, with 7 bases lining up with TRBD2. Germline CDR1 reads SGHNT; CDR2 reads YYREEE (reference sequence). V dropped 0 bases and J dropped 5; count of bases not matched to a gene: 1. This CDR3 is 13 amino acids long. The DNA for the CDR3 is TGTGCCAGCAGCTTGGGGGGAGGGGAGACCCAGTACTTC. Translation gives CASSLGGGETQYF.

The CDR3 spells CASSPSGGTNTGELFF. The DNA for the CDR3 is TGTGCCAGCAGCCCCAGCGGGGGGACGAACACCGGGGAGCTGTTTTTT. This chain connects TRBV9 to TRBJ2-2, with 9 bases that match TRBD2. Unmatched junction bases numbered 4, after V lost 4 bases and J lost 0 bases. Germline CDR1 is SGDLS and CDR2 is YYNGEE. This CDR3 has 16 amino acids.

This sequence joins TRBV30 and TRBJ2-7; D might be TRBD2 (5 bases). Looked up from germline, CDR1 is GTSNPN and CDR2 is SVGIG (reference sequence). V was trimmed by 4 bases and J by 5 bases, leaving 9 bases between them. The CDR3 runs 11 residues. CDR3 region: CAWTPGNEQYF. CDR3 coding DNA: TGTGCCTGGACTCCGGGGAACGAGCAGTACTTC. The entire variable domain, with the rest obtained from reference TRBV30 and TRBJ2-7, is as follows: SQTIHQWPATLVQPVGSPLSLECTVEGTSNPNLYWYRQAAGRGLQLLFYSVGIGQISSEVPQNLSASRPQDRQFILSSKKLLLSDSGFYLCAWTPGNEQYFGPGTRLTVT.

The genes are TRBV30 and TRBJ2-7; no definite D call. The ends were cut back, 4 bases at V and 2 bases at J, with 9 bases in the middle. In germline, CDR1 is GTSNPN, CDR2 SVGIG (reference sequence). The CDR3 runs to 12 residues. CDR3: CAWNPGTYEQYF. The CDR3 DNA is TGTGCCTGGAACCCTGGCACCTACGAGCAGTACTTC.

This rearrangement joins TRBV27 to TRBJ1-3; no clear D gene. This CDR3 contains 15 residues. V was cut by 6 bases and J by 2 bases, with 14 bases left in between. Per the germline V gene, CDR1 is MNHEY and CDR2 is SMNVEV (reference sequence). The CDR3 region is CASSPTVGPGNTIYF. CDR3 nucleotides: TGTGCCAGCAGCCCAACTGTGGGCCCTGGAAACACCATATATTTT.

This chain links TRBV20-1 with TRBJ2-1, with 9 bases fitting TRBD2. Germline CDR1 is DFQATT and CDR2 is SNEGSKA (reference sequence). V lost 7 bases, J lost 6 bases, and 13 bases stayed unmatched. CDR3 length equals 15 residues. The DNA for the CDR3 is TGCAGTGTACGCTGGCGGGAGGGCCGTAGCAATGAGCAGTTCTTC. It codes for CSVRWREGRSNEQFF.

The chain uses TRBV6-4 and TRBJ2-2, with 10 nucleotides matching TRBD2. Germline assignment: CDR1 MRHNA and CDR2 SNTAGT. V gave up 3 bases and J gave up 0 bases; unmatched junction bases: 13. This CDR3 is 20 amino acids long. The CDR3 DNA is TGTGCCAGCAGTGAATCCCGACTAAGCGGGGGGGCTCCGAACACCGGGGAGCTGTTTTTT. Protein: CASSESRLSGGAPNTGELFF.

The genes are TRBV27 and TRBJ2-7; 13 nucleotides line up with TRBD2. Germline-derived CDR1 and CDR2 are MNHEY and SMNVEV (reference sequence). J gave up 2 bases and V 7 bases, and 2 bases lay outside the gene matches. The CDR3 runs to 14 residues. The CDR3 nucleotides read TGTGCCAGCACCGGACTAGCGGGGGCCTACGAGCAGTACTTC. It codes for CASTGLAGAYEQYF.

The chain combines TRBV28 with TRBJ2-2; D could derive from TRBD1 or TRBD2 (5 bases each). The CDR3 runs to 13 residues. Germline loops: CDR1 MDHEN, CDR2 SYDVKM. The V end was cut by 7 bases, the J end by 6 bases, with 12 bases between. CDR3 protein: CASTPVGAGELFF. The CDR3 nucleotides are TGTGCCAGCACCCCTGTGGGGGCCGGGGAGCTGTTTTTT. The entire variable domain, with the rest obtained from reference TRBV28 and TRBJ2-2, is as follows: DVKVTQSSRYLVKRTGEKVFLECVQDMDHENMFWYRQDPGLGLRLIYFSYDVKMKEKGDIPEGYSVSREKKERFSLILESASTNQTSMYLCASTPVGAGELFFGEGSRLTVL.

V is TRBV6-5 and J is TRBJ1-2; D is undetermined. The CDR3 has 13 amino acids. The ends were cut back, 4 bases at V and 4 bases at J, with 10 bases in the middle. Germline V gene data show CDR1 as MNHEY and CDR2 as SVGAGI. CDR3 DNA sequence: TGTGCCAGCAGTTCGAGCAGGCCCTATGGCTACACCTTC. Translation gives CASSSSRPYGYTF.

The V and J genes are TRBV12-3 or TRBV12-4 and TRBJ1-3; D call uncertain. The V and J ends lost 3 bases and 2 bases respectively, with 8 bases between them. The CDR3 runs to 14 residues. The CDR3 DNA follows: TGTGCCAGCAGTTTTGTCCCAACTGGAAACACCATATATTTT. Protein: CASSFVPTGNTIYF.

The chain is built from TRBV7-9 and TRBJ2-7, with 11 bases lining up with TRBD2. V shed 1 base and J 0 bases; nucleotides not matched to a gene: 8. The CDR3 spans 18 residues. The germline V gene has CDR1 SEHNR and CDR2 FQNEAQ (reference sequence). The CDR3 protein is CASSLGGTSGWSSYEQYF. CDR3 DNA sequence: TGTGCCAGCAGCTTAGGAGGGACTAGCGGTTGGAGCTCCTACGAGCAGTACTTC.

The genes are TRBV12-3 or TRBV12-4 and TRBJ1-2, with TRBD1 matching over 12 bases. The junction had 7 bases not matched to a gene; V was cut back by 6 bases and J by 8 bases. The CDR3 contains 14 residues. The CDR3 reads CASRDRDRGLGYTF. For the CDR3, the DNA is TGTGCCAGCAGAGACCGGGACAGGGGGCTCGGCTACACCTTC.

The chain carries TRBV9 and TRBJ2-7; TRBD2 might be the D (6 bases). Germline assignment: CDR1 SGDLS and CDR2 YYNGEE. CDR3 length: 15 residues. Trimming shortened V by 0 bases and J by 3 bases, and 13 bases separated the two germline ends. The CDR3 DNA sequence: TGTGCCAGCAGCGTAGCTGCCGGGAGCGTCTACGAGCAGTACTTC. This sequence encodes CASSVAAGSVYEQYF.

This sequence joins TRBV29-1 and TRBJ2-7, with D maybe TRBD1 (5 bases). The CDR3 has 13 amino acids. Per the germline V gene, CDR1 is SQVTM and CDR2 is ANQGSEA. Trimming stripped 8 bases from V and 3 bases from J, with 17 bases between. Here the CDR3 DNA reads TGCAGCCCAGAGACAGCTACCCACTACGAGCAGTACTTC. Protein product: CSPETATHYEQYF.

The rearrangement links TRBV6-5 to TRBJ2-2; TRBD2 matches at 13 bases. CDR3 length: 15 residues. Germline assignment: CDR1 MNHEY and CDR2 SVGAGI. V lost 5 bases to trimming and J lost 5 bases; unmatched junction nucleotides: 2. The CDR3 region is CASSGLAGDTGELFF. As DNA, the CDR3 is TGTGCCAGCAGTGGACTAGCGGGAGATACCGGGGAGCTGTTTTTT.

The gene calls are TRBV6-2 or TRBV6-3 and TRBJ2-7; D is perhaps TRBD2 (5 bases). Germline CDR1 reads MNHEY; CDR2 reads SVGEGT. The CDR3 runs to 14 residues. With 0 bases removed from V and 2 bases from J, the gap between germline ends came to 8 bases. The CDR3 reads CASSYSMRAYEQYF. In DNA form, the CDR3 reads TGTGCCAGCAGTTACTCGATGCGGGCCTACGAGCAGTACTTC.

To note about this clonotype: One end of the junction fails to match germline, which may point to a read error. The V and J genes are TRBV19 and TRBJ2-2, with TRBD2 matching over 7 bases. In germline, CDR1 is LNHDA, CDR2 SQIVND (reference sequence). The CDR3 is 14 residues long. The CDR3 region has the DNA TGTGCCAGTAGTAGGGAAAAGCGGGGAGCCAGTCTTACTTTT. Protein: CASSREKRGASLTF. Full variable domain (outside the CDR3, taken from reference TRBV19 and TRBJ2-2): DGGITQSPKYLFRKEGQNVTLSCEQNLNHDAMYWYRQDPGQGLRLIYYSQIVNDFQKGDIAEGYSVSREKKESFPLTVTSAQKNPTAFYLCASSREKRGASLTFGEGSRLTVL.

The chain recombines TRBV4-1 with TRBJ2-3; 9 nucleotides agree with TRBD2. With 7 bases clipped from V and 2 bases from J, the junction kept 10 bases outside the gene matches. This CDR3 spans 16 amino acids. Germline lookup yields CDR1 MGHRA and CDR2 YSYEKL. The CDR3: CASTQGTSGSTDTQYF. In DNA form, the CDR3 reads TGCGCCAGCACCCAGGGTACTAGCGGGTCCACAGATACGCAGTATTTT.

This rearrangement joins TRBV4-1 to TRBJ2-1, with unresolved D. Germline CDR1 reads MGHRA; CDR2 reads YSYEKL. V was cut by 1 base and J by 8 bases, with 9 bases left in between. This CDR3 has 13 amino acids. DNA for the CDR3: TGCGCCAGCAGCCAAGTTATCAGTGATGAGCAGTTCTTC. Translated, it gives CASSQVISDEQFF.

The chain uses TRBV6-1 and TRBJ2-4, with 7 bases matching TRBD1. V lost 2 bases to trimming and J lost 1 base; unmatched junction nucleotides: 2. The CDR3 runs 15 residues. Germline CDR1 reads MNHNS; CDR2 reads SASEGT. The CDR3 region is CASSEQGEAKNIQYF. CDR3 in DNA: TGTGCCAGCAGTGAACAGGGGGAGGCCAAAAACATTCAGTACTTC.